These 24 T cell receptor beta chains were all obtained from the same sample, sequenced in a study of brain T cells in children with intractable seizures. Measured with immunoSEQ multiplex PCR; TCRdb has only the in-frame clones, and not every one. The table lists hundreds of thousands of clones, roughly 92% of them singletons. The time point is: blood from clinic visit 5 months post-surgery; TSC patient then seizure free. Material: peripheral blood, obtained 4 to 5 months after surgery. The receptors were sampled from a boy in the first two years of life with tuberous sclerosis and intractable seizures.

The chain joins TRBV3-1 (or the pseudogene TRBV3-2) to TRBJ1-1; no definite D call. The length of the CDR3 is 14 residues. Trimming removed 1 base at V and 5 bases at J, with 11 bases between. Germline-derived CDR1 and CDR2 are LGHDT and YNNKEL (reference sequence). The CDR3 nucleotides are TGTGCCAGCAGCCAAGGGGTCGGTGGGACTGAAGCTTTCTTT. Protein sequence: CASSQGVGGTEAFF.

This chain links TRBV2 with TRBJ2-5; the D is unclear. The V end lost 6 bases, the J end lost 2 bases, and 1 base lay between the germline ends. CDR3 length: 10 amino acids. Per the germline V gene, CDR1 is SNHLY and CDR2 is FYNNEI. The CDR3 DNA sequence: TGTGCCAGCAGACAAGAGACCCAGTACTTC. Amino acid sequence: CASRQETQYF.

The chain has TRBV27 and TRBJ1-4; the D gene is possibly TRBD1 (5 bases). V was clipped by 4 bases and J by 6 bases, with 12 bases between them. The CDR3 is 14 amino acids. Germline CDR1 MNHEY, CDR2 SMNVEV (reference sequence). CDR3 in amino acids: CASSSRVNHEKLFF. The CDR3 DNA reads as TGTGCCAGCAGTTCCAGGGTAAATCATGAAAAACTGTTTTTT.

This sequence joins TRBV7-6 and TRBJ2-2; D is uncertain. V was pared by 5 bases and J by 4 bases, with 11 bases between. Germline V gene sequence: CDR1 SGHVS, CDR2 FNYEAQ. CDR3 length equals 14 residues. The CDR3 spells CASSPTVLTGELFF. In DNA, the CDR3 is TGTGCCAGCAGCCCGACTGTCCTCACCGGGGAGCTGTTTTTT.

V gene TRBV6-5 combines with J gene TRBJ1-5, with 10 nucleotides matching TRBD1. V shed 6 bases and J 2 bases; nucleotides not matched to a gene: 4. Looked up from germline, CDR1 is MNHEY and CDR2 is SVGAGI. The CDR3 runs 15 residues. The CDR3 DNA reads TGTGCCAGCAGAACCGGGACAGGGGGCAATCAGCCCCAGCATTTT. This sequence encodes CASRTGTGGNQPQHF.

The V and J genes are TRBV4-1 and TRBJ2-7; 10 positions agree with TRBD2. The CDR3 consists of 18 residues. Trimming cost V 4 bases and J 3 bases; bases outside gene matches: 15. Germline assignment: CDR1 MGHRA and CDR2 YSYEKL. The CDR3 coding sequence is TGCGCCAGCAGCCCAAAGACCTTTGGACTAGCGGCTCACTACGAGCAGTACTTC. The encoded protein is CASSPKTFGLAAHYEQYF.

The gene calls are TRBV28 and TRBJ1-1; D remains unclear. This CDR3 region has 13 residues. Trimming shortened V by 6 bases and J by 1 base, and 9 bases separated the two germline ends. Germline CDR1 reads MDHEN; CDR2 reads SYDVKM. The CDR3 here is CASSESGNTEAFF. CDR3 coding DNA: TGTGCCAGCAGCGAATCGGGGAACACTGAAGCTTTCTTT.

As DNA, the CDR3 is TGTGCCAGTAGTATTCGGACAGGCAACACTGAAGCTTTCTTT. Its protein product is CASSIRTGNTEAFF. J is TRBJ1-1 and V is TRBV19; TRBD1 matches 7 bases. Germline loops: CDR1 LNHDA, CDR2 SQIVND (reference sequence). The CDR3 totals 14 residues. V shed 3 bases, J shed 2 bases, and the junction held 3 bases outside the gene matches.

The rearrangement links TRBV21-1 to TRBJ2-7; the D call of TRBD1 is as the table states it, not checked on the DNA. TRBV21-1 is designated a pseudogene. The CDR3 is 15 amino acids. The DNA of the CDR3 is TGTGCCAGCAGCAAGGGACAGGTTAGCTCCTACGAGCAGTACTTC. This codes for CASSKGQVSSYEQYF.

This chain connects TRBV2 to TRBJ1-2; D is possibly TRBD1 (5 bases). This CDR3 is built from 15 residues. CDR1 is SNHLY and CDR2 is FYNNEI in the germline V gene. Deletions cut 7 bases from V and 0 bases from J, with 15 bases between. The CDR3: CASNRDGAANYGYTF. The CDR3 DNA reads as TGTGCCAGCAATCGGGACGGAGCTGCTAACTATGGCTACACCTTC.

This sequence joins TRBV2 and TRBJ2-2, with D perhaps matching TRBD2 (6 bases). Trimming shortened V by 8 bases and J by 0 bases, and 10 bases separated the two germline ends. This CDR3 spans 14 amino acids. From germline, CDR1 is SNHLY and CDR2 FYNNEI. Written as DNA, the CDR3 is TGTGCCAGCGGGGCGGGATCGAACACCGGGGAGCTGTTTTTT. Amino acids: CASGAGSNTGELFF.

Turning to this clone: Other DNA sequences in this sample translate to the same CDR3. This chain connects TRBV9 to TRBJ2-1; TRBD2 aligns across 8 bases. V shed 4 bases and J 4 bases; nucleotides not matched to a gene: 10. This CDR3 comprises 16 residues. Per germline, CDR1 SGDLS and CDR2 YYNGEE. CDR3: CASSSYLAGSYNEQFF. As DNA, the CDR3 is TGTGCCAGCAGCTCGTATTTAGCGGGGTCTTACAATGAGCAGTTCTTC.

The chain joins TRBV27 to TRBJ1-1; D gene uncertain. Germline V CDR1 and CDR2: MNHEY, SMNVEV (reference sequence). This CDR3 region has 14 residues. V lost 6 bases and J lost 0, with 11 bases in between. CDR3 coding DNA: TGTGCCAGCAGGCCGACACTCCTGAACACTGAAGCTTTCTTT. Translating gives CASRPTLLNTEAFF.

The rearrangement links TRBV28 to TRBJ2-7; 8 positions match TRBD1. With V trimmed by 2 bases and J by 2 bases, 5 bases remained unmatched. The CDR3 loop spans 15 amino acids. Germline lookup yields CDR1 MDHEN and CDR2 SYDVKM. Written as DNA, the CDR3 is TGTGCCAGCAGTTTAAGGGACAGGTTCCCCTACGAGCAGTACTTC. It encodes CASSLRDRFPYEQYF. The complete variable domain, with remaining parts taken from reference TRBV28 and TRBJ2-7, reads DVKVTQSSRYLVKRTGEKVFLECVQDMDHENMFWYRQDPGLGLRLIYFSYDVKMKEKGDIPEGYSVSREKKERFSLILESASTNQTSMYLCASSLRDRFPYEQYFGPGTRLTVT.

The chain employs TRBV5-4 and TRBJ1-1; D might be TRBD1 (5 bases). V lost 5 bases and J 0 bases, leaving 17 bases between the germline ends. Germline V lookup: CDR1 SGHNT, CDR2 YYREEE (reference sequence). The CDR3 consists of 16 residues. In DNA, the CDR3 is TGTGCCAGCAGACCAACGCCAGACAGATTGAACACTGAAGCTTTCTTT. Translating gives CASRPTPDRLNTEAFF.

The chain uses TRBV7-9 and TRBJ2-5; D not certain. The length of the CDR3 is 15 residues. CDR1 and CDR2 from the germline V gene are SEHNR and FQNEAQ (reference sequence). Trimming removed 1 base from V and 2 bases from J, with 11 bases in between. CDR3 sequence (DNA): TGTGCCAGCAGCTTAGTGACCCTAAGTCAAGAGACCCAGTACTTC. Protein sequence: CASSLVTLSQETQYF.

The J gene is TRBJ1-6, the V gene TRBV13; D call uncertain. Per germline, CDR1 PRHDT and CDR2 FYEKMQ (reference sequence). The CDR3 consists of 16 residues. Between the trimmed V and J ends, which lost 5 bases and 0 bases, there was a span of 11 bases. This CDR3 is CASSNGASSYNSPLHF. CDR3 DNA: TGTGCCAGCAGCAACGGCGCAAGCTCCTATAATTCACCCCTCCACTTT.

The rearrangement uses TRBV6-1 and TRBJ1-6; a weak D match, TRBD1 (6 bases). CDR3 size: 14 residues. V lost 2 bases, J lost 7 bases, and 9 bases lay in between. Germline CDR1 reads MNHNS; CDR2 reads SASEGT. In DNA form, the CDR3 reads TGTGCCAGCAGTGAAACAGGGATAAATTCACCCCTCCACTTT. As protein: CASSETGINSPLHF.

The V call is TRBV3-1 (or the pseudogene TRBV3-2), the J call TRBJ2-3; 10 nucleotides line up with TRBD1. The CDR3 runs 16 residues. The germline gives CDR1 LGHDT, CDR2 YNNKEL (reference sequence). With 3 bases clipped from V and 2 bases from J, the junction kept 5 bases outside the gene matches. The CDR3 loop is CASSHPTGGPTDTQYF. As DNA, the CDR3 is TGTGCCAGCAGCCACCCGACAGGGGGCCCCACAGATACGCAGTATTTT.

CDR3 in DNA: TGTGCCAGCAGTCCTAGGGACAAGCTCTATGGCTACACCTTC. It translates to CASSPRDKLYGYTF. V usage is TRBV25-1 and J usage is TRBJ1-2; weak D call: TRBD1 (6 bases). Per germline, CDR1 MGHDK and CDR2 SYGVNS. Deletions cut 5 bases from V and 4 bases from J, with 14 bases between. The CDR3 consists of 14 residues.

The chain is built from TRBV7-8 and TRBJ2-2, with D unclear. The CDR3 runs 13 residues. Germline V CDR1 and CDR2: SGHVS, FQNEAQ. V was cut by 3 bases and J by 7 bases, with 9 bases left in between. CDR3: CASSFGVGGELFF. CDR3 DNA: TGTGCCAGCAGCTTTGGGGTCGGCGGGGAGCTGTTTTTT.

This clone has a handful of counts. The chain joins TRBV21-1 to TRBJ1-1. TRBV21-1 is classified as a pseudogene. CDR3 length equals 16 residues. In nucleotides, the CDR3 is TGTGCCAGCAGCAAAGTGTGGGGGAACATGAACACTGAAGCTTTCTTT. It is translated as CASSKVWGNMNTEAFF.

The sample holds one count of this clone. The V call is TRBV14, the J call TRBJ1-1, with D perhaps matching TRBD1 (5 bases). Germline CDR1 is SGHDN and CDR2 is FVKESK. Trimming removed 5 bases from V and 0 bases from J, with 7 bases in between. This CDR3 is 13 amino acids long. The CDR3 nucleotides are TGTGCCAGCAGCGAGGGACTGAACACTGAAGCTTTCTTT. This encodes CASSEGLNTEAFF.

The rearrangement uses TRBV2 and TRBJ1-5; the D is unclear. The CDR3 is 16 amino acids. Germline V lookup: CDR1 SNHLY, CDR2 FYNNEI. V lost 2 bases to trimming and J lost 2 bases, with 13 bases between them. The CDR3 region is CASSEWGGFGNQPQHF. The CDR3, as DNA: TGTGCCAGCAGTGAATGGGGAGGGTTTGGCAATCAGCCCCAGCATTTT.